The present entry profiles one T cell receptor (beta chain) with its context. The sample belongs to a study of human T cells and chemical hapten exposure. Time point meaning: patch test 2, 6 weeks after DPC sensitization. Stated treatment: therapeutic diphenylcyclopropenone sensitization with weekly scalp DPC. V shed 4 bases and J 0 bases; nucleotides not matched to a gene: 5. The germline CDR1 and CDR2 sequences are SGHNT and YYREEE (reference sequence). The CDR3 sequence is 15 residues long. TCRdb itself ran the RACE reads through MiXCR, one entry per CDR3 protein. Found here are over 65,000 distinct CDR3 sequences, 11% of them singletons; the top ten hold about 1.6%.

Source: whole blood, taken in connection with sensitization to the hapten diphenylcyclopropenone (DPC). This sequence was found in a man aged 18 to 29 with alopecia areata. Some clones in this sample may be carry-over from other donors' samples. The J gene is TRBJ2-5, the V gene TRBV5-4; 8 bases are a match to TRBD1. In DNA, the CDR3 is TGTGCCAGCAGCCCTGGGGGACAGGACCAAGAGACCCAGTACTTC. Translated: CASSPGGQDQETQYF.